These T cell receptor beta chains were read from a single sample in a study of shared clonotypes between healthy human individuals. Only in-frame clones appear in the TCRdb table, and some are missing; sequencing was by immunoSEQ multiplex PCR. The profile shows more than 2 million clones, 80% to 95% of them singletons. The specimen was naive CD8+ T cells from PBMCs. The receptors were sampled from a man aged 18 to 29 in good health. Some clones in this sample may be carry-over from other donors' samples. CDR3s include the opening cysteine and the closing phenylalanine or tryptophan. The order of the fields is V gene, clone size, D gene, J gene, CDR3 protein, CDR3 DNA. The D gene is left open where the match is weak. Clone sizes are given selectively: once, few, many, or a class where the clone is expanded.

TRBV29-1	-	TRBD2	TRBJ2-1	CSVLAGVGYEQFF	TGCAGCGTTTTAGCGGGAGTAGGGTACGAGCAGTTCTTC
TRBV6-6	-	-	TRBJ1-5	CASSSQGPSNQPQHF	TGTGCCAGCAGTTCCCAGGGACCTAGCAATCAGCCCCAGCATTTT
TRBV9	-	-	TRBJ2-1	CASSVAETYNEQFF	TGTGCCAGCAGCGTAGCCGAGACCTACAATGAGCAGTTCTTC
TRBV19	-	-	TRBJ2-7	CASSPGTPWEQYF	TGTGCCAGTAGTCCCGGGACTCCGTGGGAGCAGTACTTC
TRBV7-9	-	TRBD1	TRBJ2-1	CASSSSFTGTGFNEQFF	TGTGCCAGCAGCTCCTCTTTCACCGGGACAGGGTTCAATGAGCAGTTCTTC
TRBV5-6	-	-	TRBJ1-2	CASSLTRDYGYTF	TGTGCCAGCAGCTTGACCAGGGACTATGGCTACACCTTC
TRBV9	-	-	TRBJ2-2	CASSFPRGRGNTGELFF	TGTGCCAGCAGCTTCCCCCGGGGGCGGGGGAACACCGGGGAGCTGTTTTTT
TRBV5-1	-	TRBD2	TRBJ2-1	CASSSPGLPNNEQFF	TGCGCCAGCAGCAGCCCGGGACTACCTAACAATGAGCAGTTCTTC
TRBV4-3	-	-	TRBJ2-7	CASSQELPAHSYEQYF	TGCGCCAGCAGCCAAGAGCTGCCAGCTCATTCCTACGAGCAGTACTTC
TRBV5-6	-	-	TRBJ2-3	CASSLEAGWDPTSTDTQYF	TGTGCCAGCAGCTTGGAGGCCGGTTGGGACCCGACTAGCACAGATACGCAGTATTTT
TRBV4-1	-	TRBD1	TRBJ1-1	CASSAQDRVRTEAFF	TGCGCCAGCAGCGCCCAAGACAGGGTTCGAACTGAAGCTTTCTTT
TRBV6-1	-	-	TRBJ1-2	CASSEIGGYTF	TGTGCCAGCAGCGAGATAGGTGGCTACACCTTC
TRBV28	-	-	TRBJ1-5	CASSFRGEPQHF	TGTGCCAGCAGTTTCCGCGGCGAGCCCCAGCATTTT
TRBV7-8	-	TRBD1	TRBJ2-7	CASSGRDRGLHEQYF	TGTGCCAGCAGCGGGAGGGACAGGGGGTTGCACGAGCAGTACTTC
TRBV6-1	-	TRBD1	TRBJ1-5	CASSEYRGLQPQHF	TGTGCCAGCAGTGAGTACAGGGGGCTTCAGCCCCAGCATTTT
TRBV10-3	few	TRBD1	TRBJ1-1	CAISERQGAYTEAFF	TGTGCCATCAGTGAGCGACAGGGGGCCTACACTGAAGCTTTCTTT
TRBV19	few	TRBD1	TRBJ1-2	CASSPWDRSLGYTF	TGTGCCAGTAGTCCCTGGGACAGGTCCCTGGGCTACACCTTC
TRBV28	few	-	TRBJ1-5	CASRNRVSNQPQHF	TGTGCCAGCAGGAACAGGGTTAGCAATCAGCCCCAGCATTTT
TRBV7-2	once	-	TRBJ1-2	CASSPLTKNYGYTF	TGTGCCAGCAGCCCACTCACAAAAAACTATGGCTACACCTTC
TRBV14	-	-	TRBJ2-1	CASSPLPRSEQFF	TGTGCCAGCAGCCCACTCCCAAGAAGCGAGCAGTTCTTC
TRBV28	-	-	TRBJ2-1	CASSLRLREYLTEQFF	TGTGCCAGCAGTTTGCGCCTCAGGGAGTACTTGACTGAGCAGTTCTTC
TRBV27	-	TRBD1	TRBJ2-5	CASSMGTGRETQYF	TGTGCCAGCAGTATGGGGACAGGCCGAGAGACCCAGTACTTC
TRBV7-9	-	-	TRBJ2-7	CASSLAPSRYEQYF	TGTGCCAGCAGCTTAGCCCCTAGCCGGTACGAGCAGTACTTC
TRBV7-8	-	TRBD1	TRBJ1-1	CASSFPRGQGLGETEAFF	TGTGCCAGCAGCTTCCCGCGGGGACAGGGCCTAGGAGAGACTGAAGCTTTCTTT
TRBV27	-	-	TRBJ2-7	CASSLGVGGNRFHEQYF	TGTGCCAGCAGTTTAGGGGTCGGTGGGAATAGGTTCCACGAGCAGTACTTC
TRBV27	-	-	TRBJ2-2	CASSSSGARGITGELFF	TGTGCCAGCAGTAGCTCCGGGGCCAGAGGGATCACCGGGGAGCTGTTTTTT
TRBV5-6	-	-	TRBJ1-2	CASSLGGTGYTF	TGTGCCAGCAGCTTGGGGGGAACCGGCTACACCTTC
TRBV6-6	-	-	TRBJ2-7	CASSYAQEQYF	TGTGCCAGCAGTTACGCCCAGGAGCAGTACTTC
TRBV19	-	TRBD2	TRBJ2-5	CASKGLGASGRLQETQYF	TGTGCCAGTAAGGGCCTTGGGGCTAGCGGGAGGCTCCAAGAGACCCAGTACTTC
TRBV6-5	-	-	TRBJ1-1	CASSGASNTEAFF	TGTGCCAGCTCGGGGGCGTCGAACACTGAAGCTTTCTTT
TRBV9	few	-	TRBJ1-1	CASSRGDTEAFF	TGTGCCAGCAGTCGTGGCGACACTGAAGCTTTCTTT
TRBV5-4	-	-	TRBJ1-1	CASSLEGTAEAFF	TGTGCCAGCAGCTTGGAGGGGACGGCTGAAGCTTTCTTT
TRBV27	-	-	TRBJ2-1	CASSLRGYNEQFF	TGTGCCAGCAGTTTACGGGGCTACAATGAGCAGTTCTTC
TRBV9	-	-	TRBJ2-2	CASSVGFKKADSTGELFF	TGTGCCAGCAGCGTAGGATTCAAGAAAGCTGACTCCACCGGGGAGCTGTTTTTT
TRBV27	-	-	TRBJ1-1	CASSLTQGNSEAFF	TGTGCCAGCAGTTTAACTCAGGGTAATAGTGAAGCTTTCTTT
TRBV7-9	-	TRBD2	TRBJ2-1	CASSLGTSGEFF	TGTGCCAGCAGCCTAGGGACTAGCGGGGAGTTCTTC
TRBV11-3	-	TRBD2	TRBJ2-5	CASSLTSGSQETQYF	TGTGCCAGCAGCCTGACTAGCGGGAGCCAAGAGACCCAGTACTTC
TRBV28	-	TRBD2	TRBJ2-1	CASSLGTSGTYEQFF	TGTGCCAGCAGTTTGGGGACTAGCGGGACCTATGAGCAGTTCTTC
TRBV4-1	-	-	TRBJ2-7	CASSQVSLSRGSYEQYF	TGCGCCAGCAGCCAAGTATCCCTTTCCCGGGGCAGCTACGAGCAGTACTTC
TRBV27	-	TRBD2	TRBJ2-3	CASSSIRRGGSRDTQYF	TGTGCCAGCAGTTCCATCCGAAGGGGCGGGAGCCGAGATACGCAGTATTTT
TRBV5-4	-	-	TRBJ1-2	CASSLPGAPHGYTF	TGTGCCAGCAGCTTACCAGGGGCCCCCCATGGCTACACCTTC
TRBV27	-	-	TRBJ2-7	CASRERGRSYEQYF	TGTGCCAGCAGAGAACGGGGGCGGTCCTACGAGCAGTACTTC
TRBV4-3	-	-	TRBJ2-1	CASSPRQDTNNEQFF	TGCGCCAGCAGCCCTCGACAGGACACAAACAATGAGCAGTTCTTC